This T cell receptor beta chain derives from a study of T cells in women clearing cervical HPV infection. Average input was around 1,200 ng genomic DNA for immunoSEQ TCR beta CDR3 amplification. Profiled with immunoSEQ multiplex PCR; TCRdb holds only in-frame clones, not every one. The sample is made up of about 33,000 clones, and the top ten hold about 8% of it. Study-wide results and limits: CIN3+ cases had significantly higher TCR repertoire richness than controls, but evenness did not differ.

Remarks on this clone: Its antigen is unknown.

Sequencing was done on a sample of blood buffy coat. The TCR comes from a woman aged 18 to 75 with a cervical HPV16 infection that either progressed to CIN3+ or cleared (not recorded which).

This CDR3 reads CASSLVGRGSDEQFF. CDR3 DNA (partial): TGTGCCAGCAGCTTAGTGGGTAGGGGATCTGATGAG. The V gene is TRBV7-6, the J gene TRBJ2-1; D is perhaps TRBD1 (5 bases). The CDR3 is cut off 3 residues early in the read; its end comes from the germline J gene. CDR3 length: 15 residues. The V end was cut by 1 base, the J end by 8 bases, with 15 bases between. The germline V gene has CDR1 SGHVS and CDR2 FNYEAQ.